Shown below are 10 T cell receptor beta chains from a single sample sequenced in a study of blood T cells in healthy people across ages. Primed by a sample-barcoded 5' primer and a J-beta primer mix, a second PCR proceeded for about 7 to 12 cycles. TCRdb independently ran MiXCR on the 5' RACE reads; one entry per CDR3 protein. This sample carries about 290,000 distinct CDR3 sequences, around 29% of them seen once, and the ten largest clones take approximately 29%. Specimen: blood. The receptors stem from a woman between 70 and 85 years old in good health.

This clonotype was detected many times. V gene TRBV12-3 or TRBV12-4 combines with J gene TRBJ2-5; TRBD2 matches 13 bases. The DNA end is more similar to TRBJ2-7, so the J call may be wrong. CDR3 size: 16 residues. The CDR3 bases are TGTGCCAGCAGTGTACAAAGGACTAGCGGGAGCTACGAGCAGTACTTC. Translated: CASSVQRTSGSYEQYF.

This clonotype was observed a handful of times. The chain carries TRBV18 and TRBJ2-7; TRBD1 is a possible D gene (5 bases). This CDR3 contains 13 residues. CDR1 is KGHSH and CDR2 is LQKENI in the germline V gene. Trimming left V 3 bases short and J 6 bases short, with 12 bases between. DNA for the CDR3: TGTGCCAGCTCACCTTCGACAGCGTTCGAGCAGTACTTC. Protein: CASSPSTAFEQYF.

This clonotype was counted only a few times. This could be a read error, since a much larger clone is one nucleotide away. The gene calls are TRBV27 and TRBJ1-5, with D maybe TRBD1 (6 bases). Germline CDR1 and CDR2: MNHEY and SMNVEV (reference sequence). This CDR3 has 14 residues. The CDR3 coding sequence is TGTGCCTGCAGTTTAGGGGGATGGGATCAGCCCCAGCATTTT. It translates to CACSLGGWDQPQHF.

This clonotype came up a few times. V usage is TRBV12-3 or TRBV12-4 and J usage is TRBJ2-2; no firm D call. The length of the CDR3 is 13 residues. V lost 5 bases and J 3 bases, leaving 7 bases between the germline ends. CDR3 DNA: TGTGCCAGCAGTCCCAGACACACCGGGGAGCTGTTTTTT. This translates into CASSPRHTGELFF.

In this sample, this clonotype turned up a few times. This chain connects TRBV20-1 to TRBJ1-2; TRBD1 is a possible D gene (5 bases). Germline V gene sequence: CDR1 DFQATT, CDR2 SNEGSKA (reference sequence). The CDR3 has 16 residues. V lost 1 base and J lost 0, with 15 bases in between. CDR3 in amino acids: CSARGGARTSNYGYTF. The CDR3 DNA reads TGCAGTGCTAGAGGAGGGGCGAGGACTTCTAACTATGGCTACACCTTC.

This clonotype was seen a handful of times. A clone one base away is much larger, so this may be a read error. The rearrangement uses TRBV4-1 and TRBJ2-7, with unresolved D. The CDR3 is 14 residues long. Germline V gene data show CDR1 as MGHRA and CDR2 as YSYEKL. The V end lost 2 bases, the J end lost 3 bases, and 11 bases lay between the germline ends. The CDR3 protein is CASSQSQEFYEQYF. For the CDR3, the DNA is TGCGCCAGCAGCCAAAGCCAGGAATTCTACGAGCAGTACTTC.

CDR3 in DNA: TGTGCCACTGCAGCAGGCGATCAGCCCCAGCATTTT. This gives the protein CATAAGDQPQHF. The rearrangement links TRBV10-3 to TRBJ1-5; D unclear. Per germline, CDR1 ENHRY and CDR2 SYGVKD. V was clipped by 10 bases and J by 5 bases, with 12 bases between them. This CDR3 is 12 amino acids long.

This clonotype was counted a few times. The rearrangement links TRBV14 to TRBJ2-1; TRBD2 might be the D (6 bases). The ends were cut back, 1 base at V and 6 bases at J, with 13 bases in the middle. Germline V lookup: CDR1 SGHDN, CDR2 FVKESK. This CDR3 spans 15 amino acids. CDR3 sequence: CASSQVRGIPNEQFF. The CDR3 DNA reads TGTGCCAGCAGCCAAGTCCGCGGGATCCCCAATGAGCAGTTCTTC.

There are many counts of this clonotype. The chain joins TRBV27 to TRBJ1-5, with a weak D call TRBD1 (5 bases). This CDR3 comprises 16 residues. Trimming took 6 bases from V and 1 from J, leaving 16 bases between them. Germline assignment: CDR1 MNHEY and CDR2 SMNVEV (reference sequence). The CDR3 region is CASRLSRDASNQPQHF. CDR3 DNA: TGTGCCAGCAGACTCTCCCGGGACGCAAGCAATCAGCCCCAGCATTTT.

The chain combines TRBV7-2 with TRBJ2-2; 8 bases fit TRBD2. The CDR3 is 14 residues long. V lost 8 bases and J lost 2; bases outside the gene matches: 4. The V gene's germline CDR1 is SGHTA and CDR2 FQGNSA. DNA for the CDR3: TGTGCCAGCCGGGGGGGACGAAACACCGGGGAGCTGTTTTTT. Residues: CASRGGRNTGELFF. Variable domain in full (rest from reference TRBV7-2 and TRBJ2-2): GAGVSQSPSNKVTEKGKDVELRCDPISGHTALYWYRQSLGQGLEFLIYFQGNSAPDKSGLPSDRFSAERTGGSVSTLTIQRTQQEDSAVYLCASRGGRNTGELFFGEGSRLTVL.